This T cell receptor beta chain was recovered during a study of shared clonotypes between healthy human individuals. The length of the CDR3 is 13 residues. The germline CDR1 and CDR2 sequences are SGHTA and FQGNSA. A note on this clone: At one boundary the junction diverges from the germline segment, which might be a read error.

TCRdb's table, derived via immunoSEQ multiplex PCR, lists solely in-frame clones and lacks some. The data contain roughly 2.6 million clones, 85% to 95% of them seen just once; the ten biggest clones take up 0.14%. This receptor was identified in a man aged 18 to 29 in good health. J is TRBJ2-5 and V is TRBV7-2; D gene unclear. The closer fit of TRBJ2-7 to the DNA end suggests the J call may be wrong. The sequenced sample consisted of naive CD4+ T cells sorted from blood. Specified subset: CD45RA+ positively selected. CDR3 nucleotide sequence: TGTGCCAGCAGATTAGCCCAAGACCGCGAGCAGTACTTC. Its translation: CASRLAQDREQYF.